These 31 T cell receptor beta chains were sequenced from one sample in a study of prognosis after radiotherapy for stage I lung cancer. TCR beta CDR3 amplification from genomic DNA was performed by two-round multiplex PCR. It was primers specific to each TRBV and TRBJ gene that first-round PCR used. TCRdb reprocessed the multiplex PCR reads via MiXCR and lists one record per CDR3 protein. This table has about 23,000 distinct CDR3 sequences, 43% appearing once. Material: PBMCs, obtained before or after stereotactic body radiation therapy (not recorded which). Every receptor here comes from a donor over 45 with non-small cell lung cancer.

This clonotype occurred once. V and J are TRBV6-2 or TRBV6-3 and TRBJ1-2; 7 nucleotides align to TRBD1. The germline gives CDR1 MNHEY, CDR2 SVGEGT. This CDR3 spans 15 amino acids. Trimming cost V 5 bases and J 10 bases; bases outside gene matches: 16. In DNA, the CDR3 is TGTGCCAGCAGTGAAGCATATGACAGGGCGAGAGTCTACACCTTC. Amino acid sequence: CASSEAYDRARVYTF.

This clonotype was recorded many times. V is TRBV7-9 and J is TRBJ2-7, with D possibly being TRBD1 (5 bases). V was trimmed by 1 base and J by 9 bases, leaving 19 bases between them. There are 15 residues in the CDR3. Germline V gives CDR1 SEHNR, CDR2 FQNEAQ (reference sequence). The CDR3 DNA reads TGTGCCAGCAGCTTAGGCCTAGGGGCCGACTCAAGGCAGTACTTC. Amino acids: CASSLGLGADSRQYF. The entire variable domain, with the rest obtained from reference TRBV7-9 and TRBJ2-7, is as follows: DTGVSQNPRHKITKRGQNVTFRCDPISEHNRLYWYRQTLGQGPEFLTYFQNEAQLEKSRLLSDRFSAERPKGSFSTLEIQRTEQGDSAMYLCASSLGLGADSRQYFGPGTRLTVT.

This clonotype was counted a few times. The CDR3 spells CASSQVLAGVPDIQYF. CDR3 nucleotide sequence: TGTGCCAGCAGCCAAGTACTAGCGGGAGTTCCGGACATTCAGTACTTC. The chain is built from TRBV4-2 and TRBJ2-4; TRBD2 matches 11 bases. Trimming at V came to 1 base and at J to 8 bases, leaving 7 bases not matched to a gene. The germline CDR1 and CDR2 sequences are LGHNA and YNFKEQ. The length of the CDR3 is 16 residues.

The CDR3 DNA sequence: TGTGCCAGCAAAGGGGCGGGAGGGTCCTACAATGAGCAGTTCTTC. Amino acids: CASKGAGGSYNEQFF. V usage is TRBV2 and J usage is TRBJ2-1; 9 bases fit TRBD2. This CDR3 contains 15 residues. V was pared by 7 bases and J by 1 base, with 5 bases of the junction left unmatched. The germline CDR1 and CDR2 sequences are SNHLY and FYNNEI.

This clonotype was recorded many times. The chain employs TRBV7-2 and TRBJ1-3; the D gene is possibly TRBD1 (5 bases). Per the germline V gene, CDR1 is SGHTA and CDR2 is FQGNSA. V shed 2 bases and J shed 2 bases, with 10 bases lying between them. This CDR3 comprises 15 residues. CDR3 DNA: TGTGCCAGCAGCTTATTCCAGGGTGCTGGAAACACCATATATTTT. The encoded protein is CASSLFQGAGNTIYF.

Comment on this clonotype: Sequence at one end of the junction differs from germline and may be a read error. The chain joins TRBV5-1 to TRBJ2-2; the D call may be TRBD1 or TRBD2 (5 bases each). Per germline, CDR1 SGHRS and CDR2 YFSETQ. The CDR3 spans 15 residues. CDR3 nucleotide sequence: TGCGCCAGCATCTTGTGCGTTCAGGGAGACGGGGAGCTGTTTTTT. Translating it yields CASILCVQGDGELFF.

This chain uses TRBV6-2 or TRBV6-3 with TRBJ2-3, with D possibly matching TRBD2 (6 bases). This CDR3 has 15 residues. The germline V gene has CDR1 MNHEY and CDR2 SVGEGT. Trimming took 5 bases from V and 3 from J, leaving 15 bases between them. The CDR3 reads CASSESPGETDTQYF. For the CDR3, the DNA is TGTGCCAGCAGTGAAAGCCCGGGAGAGACAGATACGCAGTATTTT.

CDR3 DNA sequence: TGTGCCAGCAGCCAAGGGGGGGGGGCGGATTCAGATACGCAGTATTTT. Translated, it gives CASSQGGGADSDTQYF. The chain joins TRBV11-3 to TRBJ2-3; D is possibly TRBD2 (7 bases). The germline gives CDR1 SGHNT, CDR2 YENEEA. V lost 5 bases and J 4 bases, leaving 19 bases between the germline ends. The CDR3 totals 16 residues.

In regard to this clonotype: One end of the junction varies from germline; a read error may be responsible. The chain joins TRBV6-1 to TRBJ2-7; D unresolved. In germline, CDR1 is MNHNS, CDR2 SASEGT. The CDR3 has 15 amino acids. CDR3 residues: CDSSPYHHSSYEQYF. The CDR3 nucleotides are TGTGACAGCAGTCCTTACCACCACAGCTCCTACGAGCAGTACTTC.

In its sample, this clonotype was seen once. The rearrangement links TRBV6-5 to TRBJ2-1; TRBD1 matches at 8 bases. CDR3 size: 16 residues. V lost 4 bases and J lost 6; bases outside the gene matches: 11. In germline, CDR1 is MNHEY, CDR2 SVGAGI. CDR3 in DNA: TGTGCCAGCAGTTCTCGAGGACAGGGCACCTTCAATGAGCAGTTCTTC. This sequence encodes CASSSRGQGTFNEQFF.

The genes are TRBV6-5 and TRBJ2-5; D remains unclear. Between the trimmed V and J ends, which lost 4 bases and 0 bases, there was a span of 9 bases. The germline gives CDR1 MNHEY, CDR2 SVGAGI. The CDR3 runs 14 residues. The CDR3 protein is CASSSRWYQETQYF. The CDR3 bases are TGTGCCAGCAGTTCGCGATGGTACCAAGAGACCCAGTACTTC.

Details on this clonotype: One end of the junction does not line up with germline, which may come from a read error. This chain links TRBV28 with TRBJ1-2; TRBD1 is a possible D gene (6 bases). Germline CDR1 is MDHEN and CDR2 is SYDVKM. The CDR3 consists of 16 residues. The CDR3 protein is CVSNPGGAGPIYVYTF. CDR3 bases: TGTGTCAGCAATCCTGGGGGGGCAGGGCCCATCTATGTCTACACCTTC.

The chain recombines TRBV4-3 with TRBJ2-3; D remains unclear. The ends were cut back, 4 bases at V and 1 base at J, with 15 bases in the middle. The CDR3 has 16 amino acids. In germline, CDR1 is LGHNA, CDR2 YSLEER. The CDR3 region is CASSRDDKSRTDTQYF. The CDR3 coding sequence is TGCGCCAGCAGCCGAGATGACAAATCGCGCACAGATACGCAGTATTTT.

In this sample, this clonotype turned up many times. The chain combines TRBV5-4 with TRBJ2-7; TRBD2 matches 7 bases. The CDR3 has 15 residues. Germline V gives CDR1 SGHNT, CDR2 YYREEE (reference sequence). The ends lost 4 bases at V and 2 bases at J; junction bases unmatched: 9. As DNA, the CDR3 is TGTGCCAGCAGCCCCGGACTAGGAGGTGCCTACGAGCAGTACTTC. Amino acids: CASSPGLGGAYEQYF.

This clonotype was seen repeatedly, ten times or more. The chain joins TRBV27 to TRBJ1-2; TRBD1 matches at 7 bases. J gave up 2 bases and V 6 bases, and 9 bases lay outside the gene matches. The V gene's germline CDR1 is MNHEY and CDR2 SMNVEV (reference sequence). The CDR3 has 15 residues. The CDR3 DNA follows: TGTGCCAGCAGCGTTAACAGGGGCGGGAACTATGGCTACACCTTC. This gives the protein CASSVNRGGNYGYTF.

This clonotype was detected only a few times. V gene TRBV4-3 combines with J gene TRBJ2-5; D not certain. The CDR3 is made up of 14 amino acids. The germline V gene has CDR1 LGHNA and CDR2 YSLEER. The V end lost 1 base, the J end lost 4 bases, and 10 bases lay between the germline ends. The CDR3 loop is CASSQVFWAETQYF. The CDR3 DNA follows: TGCGCCAGCAGCCAAGTATTCTGGGCAGAGACCCAGTACTTC.

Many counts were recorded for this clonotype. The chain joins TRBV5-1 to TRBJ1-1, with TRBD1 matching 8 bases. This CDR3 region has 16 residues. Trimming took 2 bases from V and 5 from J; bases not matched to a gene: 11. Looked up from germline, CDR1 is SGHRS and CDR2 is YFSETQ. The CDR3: CASSFDSGGAWTEAFF. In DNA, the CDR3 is TGCGCCAGCAGCTTTGATTCAGGGGGCGCTTGGACTGAAGCTTTCTTT. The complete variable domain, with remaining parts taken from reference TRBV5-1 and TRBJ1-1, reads KAGVTQTPRYLIKTRGQQVTLSCSPISGHRSVSWYQQTPGQGLQFLFEYFSETQRNKGNFPGRFSGRQFSNSRSEMNVSTLELGDSALYLCASSFDSGGAWTEAFFGQGTRLTVV.

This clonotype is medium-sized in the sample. CDR3: CASSSGTYHYEQYF. CDR3 DNA: TGTGCCAGCAGTTCCGGGACGTACCACTACGAGCAGTACTTC. The rearrangement links TRBV28 to TRBJ2-7; D possibly matches TRBD1 or TRBD2 (5 bases each). In germline, CDR1 is MDHEN, CDR2 SYDVKM. This CDR3 has 14 amino acids. With 4 bases removed from V and 3 bases from J, the gap between germline ends came to 13 bases.

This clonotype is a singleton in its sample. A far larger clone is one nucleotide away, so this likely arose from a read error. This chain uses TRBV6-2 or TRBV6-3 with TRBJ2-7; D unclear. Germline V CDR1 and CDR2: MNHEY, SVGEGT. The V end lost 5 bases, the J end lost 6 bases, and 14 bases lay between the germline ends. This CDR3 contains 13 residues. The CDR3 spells CASSEERLTEQYF. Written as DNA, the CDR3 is TGTGCCAGCAGTGAAGAGAGGCTAACCGAGCAGTACTTC.

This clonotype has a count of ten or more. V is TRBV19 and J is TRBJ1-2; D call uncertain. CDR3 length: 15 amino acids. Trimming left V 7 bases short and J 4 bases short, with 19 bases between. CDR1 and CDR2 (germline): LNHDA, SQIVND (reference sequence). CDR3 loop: CASNPRQAKFYGYTF. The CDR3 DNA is TGTGCCAGTAATCCCAGGCAGGCTAAATTCTATGGCTACACCTTC.

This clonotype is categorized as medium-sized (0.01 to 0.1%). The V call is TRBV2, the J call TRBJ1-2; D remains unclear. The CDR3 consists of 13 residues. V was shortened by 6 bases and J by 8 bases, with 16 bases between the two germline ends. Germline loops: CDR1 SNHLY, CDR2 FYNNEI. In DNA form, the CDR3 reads TGTGCCAGCAGATACGAGGGTGAGAGGGGCTACACCTTC. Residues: CASRYEGERGYTF.

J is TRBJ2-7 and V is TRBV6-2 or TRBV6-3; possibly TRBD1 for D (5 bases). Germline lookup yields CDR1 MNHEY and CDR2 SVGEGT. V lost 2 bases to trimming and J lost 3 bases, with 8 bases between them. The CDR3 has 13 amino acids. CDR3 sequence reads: CASSYPQVYEQYF. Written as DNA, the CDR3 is TGTGCCAGCAGTTACCCACAGGTCTACGAGCAGTACTTC.

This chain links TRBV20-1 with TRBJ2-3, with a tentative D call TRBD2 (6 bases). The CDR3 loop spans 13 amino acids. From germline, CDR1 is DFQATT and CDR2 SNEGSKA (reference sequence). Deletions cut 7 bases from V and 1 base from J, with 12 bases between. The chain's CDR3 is CSVTGVGTDTQYF. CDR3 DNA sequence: TGCAGTGTTACGGGAGTTGGCACAGATACGCAGTATTTT.

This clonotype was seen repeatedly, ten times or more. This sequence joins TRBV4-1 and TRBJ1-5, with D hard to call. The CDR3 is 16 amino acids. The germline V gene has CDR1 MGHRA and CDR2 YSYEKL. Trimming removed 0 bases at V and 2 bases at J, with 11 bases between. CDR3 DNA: TGCGCCAGCAGCCAAGATCTGATTTCTGGCAATCAGCCCCAGCATTTT. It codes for CASSQDLISGNQPQHF.

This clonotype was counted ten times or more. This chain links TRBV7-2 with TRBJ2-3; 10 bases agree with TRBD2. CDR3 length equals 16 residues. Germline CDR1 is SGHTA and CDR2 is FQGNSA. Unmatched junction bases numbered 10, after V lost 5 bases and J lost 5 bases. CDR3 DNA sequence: TGTACCAGCAGCCCCCGAAGACTAGCGGGTGGAGATACGCAGTATTTT. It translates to CTSSPRRLAGGDTQYF. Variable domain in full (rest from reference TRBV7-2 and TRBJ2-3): GAGVSQSPSNKVTEKGKDVELRCDPISGHTALYWYRQSLGQGLEFLIYFQGNSAPDKSGLPSDRFSAERTGGSVSTLTIQRTQQEDSAVYLCTSSPRRLAGGDTQYFGPGTRLTVL.

The CDR3 DNA is TGTGCCATCAGAGGGACAGAGCAAGAGACCCAGTACTTC. Amino acids: CAIRGTEQETQYF. The chain recombines TRBV10-3 with TRBJ2-5; 7 positions agree with TRBD1. This CDR3 region has 13 residues. Per germline, CDR1 ENHRY and CDR2 SYGVKD. Germline trimming cut 6 bases from V and 2 bases from J; bases unmatched to any gene: 3.

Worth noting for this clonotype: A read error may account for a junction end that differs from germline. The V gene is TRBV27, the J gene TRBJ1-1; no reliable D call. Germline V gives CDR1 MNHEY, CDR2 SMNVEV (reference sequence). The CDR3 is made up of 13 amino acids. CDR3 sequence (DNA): TGTGCCAGCAGTTTAAGCCATAACACCGAAGCTTTCTTT. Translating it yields CASSLSHNTEAFF.

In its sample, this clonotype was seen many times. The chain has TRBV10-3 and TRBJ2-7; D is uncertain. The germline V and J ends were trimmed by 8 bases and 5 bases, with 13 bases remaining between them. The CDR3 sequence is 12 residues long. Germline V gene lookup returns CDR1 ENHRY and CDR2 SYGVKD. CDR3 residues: CAIAESVHEQYF. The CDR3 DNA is TGTGCCATCGCGGAATCCGTCCACGAGCAGTACTTC.

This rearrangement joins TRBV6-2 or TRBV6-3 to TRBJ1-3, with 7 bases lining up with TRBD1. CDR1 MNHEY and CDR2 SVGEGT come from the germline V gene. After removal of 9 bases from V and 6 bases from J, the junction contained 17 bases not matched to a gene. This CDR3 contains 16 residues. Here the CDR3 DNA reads TGTGCCAGAGCCAGACAGGGAACAGGGGCTTTAAACACCATATATTTT. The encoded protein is CARARQGTGALNTIYF.

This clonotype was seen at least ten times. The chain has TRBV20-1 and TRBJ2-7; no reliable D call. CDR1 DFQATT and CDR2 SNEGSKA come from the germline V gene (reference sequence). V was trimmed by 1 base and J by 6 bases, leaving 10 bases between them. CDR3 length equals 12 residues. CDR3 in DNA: TGCAGTGCTAGAGGACACCCCGGCGAGCAGTACTTC. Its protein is CSARGHPGEQYF.

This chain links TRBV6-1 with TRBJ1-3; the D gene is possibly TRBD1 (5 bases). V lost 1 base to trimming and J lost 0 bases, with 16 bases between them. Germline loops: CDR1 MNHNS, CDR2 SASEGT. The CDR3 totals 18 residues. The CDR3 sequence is CASSEEKGGHSSGNTIYF. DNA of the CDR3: TGTGCCAGCAGTGAAGAAAAGGGCGGACACTCCTCTGGAAACACCATATATTTT.